This passage covers 9 T cell receptor beta chains from one sample sequenced in a study of cytomegalovirus exposure and HLA in healthy donors. 60 Vbeta and 13 Jbeta primers were used in PCR. Data came from immunoSEQ multiplex PCR; TCRdb stores just in-frame clones and leaves some out. The table records some 160,000 clones, approximately 78% of them present only once. Specimen: PBMCs. The receptor set was obtained from a woman in her thirties or forties in good health and CMV-seronegative.

V usage is TRBV9 and J usage is TRBJ2-1, with 8 bases fitting TRBD1. Germline V CDR1 and CDR2: SGDLS, YYNGEE. The CDR3 has 16 amino acids. After removal of 4 bases from V and 1 base from J, the junction contained 7 bases not matched to a gene. The CDR3 coding sequence is TGTGCCAGCAGCCGCGCGGGACAGGTTTCCTACAATGAGCAGTTCTTC. Residues: CASSRAGQVSYNEQFF.

This chain joins TRBV29-1 and TRBJ1-1, with D possibly TRBD1 on 6 matching bases. The CDR3 runs 15 residues. Germline V gene lookup returns CDR1 SQVTM and CDR2 ANQGSEA. V was shortened by 5 bases and J by 4 bases, with 20 bases between the two germline ends. CDR3 protein: CSVLALSGAGTEAFF. CDR3 coding DNA: TGCAGCGTTCTCGCTCTCTCAGGGGCCGGCACTGAAGCTTTCTTT.

This clone was counted once. The chain uses TRBV19 and TRBJ2-1; 10 nucleotides match TRBD2. This CDR3 comprises 17 residues. The V gene end was trimmed by 1 base and the J gene end by 5 bases; junction bases not matched to a gene: 8. Germline-derived CDR1 and CDR2 are LNHDA and SQIVND (reference sequence). The CDR3 coding sequence is TGTGCCAGTAGTATAGTTTCCGTAGCGGGGGGCCACAATGAGCAGTTCTTC. It encodes CASSIVSVAGGHNEQFF.

The chain recombines TRBV28 with TRBJ2-2, with TRBD1 identical over 7 bases. J was trimmed by 2 bases and V by 4 bases; bases with no gene match: 7. From germline, CDR1 is MDHEN and CDR2 SYDVKM. There are 16 residues in the CDR3. The DNA for the CDR3 is TGTGCCAGCAGTTCGACCGGGACAGCCAACACCGGGGAGCTGTTTTTT. It is translated as CASSSTGTANTGELFF.

This chain joins TRBV5-6 and TRBJ2-1; a weak D match, TRBD2 (6 bases). Germline loops: CDR1 SGHDT, CDR2 YYEEEE. Trimming cost V 0 bases and J 5 bases, with 9 bases left between them. The CDR3 spans 14 residues. The CDR3 DNA reads TGTGCCAGCAGCTTGGTGTGGGGGGACAATGAGCAGTTCTTC. Its protein is CASSLVWGDNEQFF.

CDR3 coding DNA: TGTGCCAGCAGACCCGATAGACAGGGTTCCAATTCACCCCTCCACTTT. Its translation is CASRPDRQGSNSPLHF. The chain uses TRBV28 and TRBJ1-6, with 7 bases lining up with TRBD1. Trimming cost V 6 bases and J 7 bases; bases outside gene matches: 12. The CDR3 loop spans 16 amino acids. Germline V gene lookup returns CDR1 MDHEN and CDR2 SYDVKM.

This chain joins TRBV7-2 and TRBJ2-5; 10 bases fit TRBD2. The germline gives CDR1 SGHTA, CDR2 FQGNSA. The CDR3 is 16 residues long. Losses at the gene ends were 1 base for V and 2 bases for J; bases not matched to a gene: 4. CDR3 region: CASSLGGTSVQETQYF. DNA of the CDR3: TGTGCCAGCAGCTTAGGAGGGACTAGCGTGCAAGAGACCCAGTACTTC.

CDR3 residues: CASNPVQGARESPLHF. In nucleotides, the CDR3 is TGTGCCAGCAACCCTGTACAGGGGGCGCGGGAATCACCCCTCCACTTT. J is TRBJ1-6 and V is TRBV21-1; TRBD1, the table's D call, lacks a check against the DNA. TRBV21-1 is listed as a pseudogene. This CDR3 is 16 amino acids long.

This clone occurred a few times. V and J are TRBV5-1 and TRBJ1-2; D might be TRBD1 (6 bases). Germline CDR1 reads SGHRS; CDR2 reads YFSETQ. CDR3 length: 15 residues. Trimming removed 3 bases at V and 8 bases at J, with 20 bases between. CDR3 nucleotide sequence: TGCGCCAGCAGCTACAACCGAGGGGGTGGGGACGGCTACACCTTC. This gives the protein CASSYNRGGGDGYTF. Filled out from reference TRBV5-1 and TRBJ1-2, the complete variable domain reads KAGVTQTPRYLIKTRGQQVTLSCSPISGHRSVSWYQQTPGQGLQFLFEYFSETQRNKGNFPGRFSGRQFSNSRSEMNVSTLELGDSALYLCASSYNRGGGDGYTFGSGTRLTVV.